This T cell receptor (beta chain) was obtained from a study of T cell responses to AZD1222 COVID-19 vaccine. Study conclusions and caveats: Following two doses of AZD1222, Spike-specific TCR breadth and depth rose.

Clones were sequenced by immunoSEQ multiplex PCR, and TCRdb holds only the in-frame ones, with some missing. The profile shows about 120,000 clones, 75% to 95% of them singletons. Worth noting for this clone: What it binds is not known.

Germline V gene lookup returns CDR1 KGHSH and CDR2 LQKENI. This CDR3 has 13 residues. V was cut by 6 bases and J by 4 bases, with 10 bases left in between. The sequencing used peripheral blood, collected 28 days after the second dose of the MenACWY control vaccine. This receptor was obtained from an adult who received the MenACWY meningococcal vaccine as a control. This chain connects TRBV18 to TRBJ1-5; D is possibly TRBD1 (5 bases). CDR3: CASSLGQNQPQHF. CDR3 coding DNA: TGTGCCAGCTCCCTCGGACAAAATCAGCCCCAGCATTTT.